What follows are 32 T cell receptor beta chains derived from one specimen sequenced in a study of blood T cell repertoires in COVID-19. Method: immunoSEQ multiplex PCR; TCRdb's copy keeps in-frame clones and lacks some. The sample has about 220,000 clones, 82% seen once. The sample comprised peripheral blood. The receptors derive from a woman in her 70s with acute or convalescent COVID-19.

The V gene is TRBV2, the J gene TRBJ2-1; D perhaps matches TRBD2 (7 bases). The V end lost 6 bases, the J end lost 5 bases, and 26 bases lay between the germline ends. The CDR3 runs 18 residues. Germline lookup yields CDR1 SNHLY and CDR2 FYNNEI. The CDR3 bases are TGTGCCAGCAGAGTAGGGAGGGGGGGCGGAGTGAGGAACAATGAGCAGTTCTTC. Its translation: CASRVGRGGGVRNNEQFF.

The chain carries TRBV5-1 and TRBJ1-2, with 9 nucleotides matching TRBD1. The germline V gene has CDR1 SGHRS and CDR2 YFSETQ. The CDR3 runs to 15 residues. The ends lost 0 bases at V and 6 bases at J; junction bases unmatched: 6. As DNA, the CDR3 is TGCGCCAGCAGCTTGGGAGGGACAGGGACTAATGGCTACACCTTC. Amino acid sequence: CASSLGGTGTNGYTF.

J is TRBJ1-2 and V is TRBV27, with a possible D match to TRBD1 (5 bases). The CDR3 is 14 residues long. Trimming removed 0 bases at V and 7 bases at J, with 12 bases between. The germline gives CDR1 MNHEY, CDR2 SMNVEV (reference sequence). The CDR3, as DNA: TGTGCCAGCAGTTTATCAGCAGGGCGAGGTGGCTACACCTTC. Its translation is CASSLSAGRGGYTF.

This chain joins TRBV6-5 and TRBJ1-2; no reliable D call. Deletions cut 5 bases from V and 0 bases from J, with 4 bases between. CDR1 and CDR2 (germline): MNHEY, SVGAGI. This CDR3 spans 12 amino acids. The CDR3, as DNA: TGTGCCAGCAGTACAGCTAACTATGGCTACACCTTC. Protein product: CASSTANYGYTF.

This sequence joins TRBV29-1 and TRBJ1-2; D unclear. The germline V gene has CDR1 SQVTM and CDR2 ANQGSEA. V was trimmed by 0 bases and J by 3 bases, leaving 11 bases between them. There are 14 residues in the CDR3. The CDR3 DNA sequence: TGCAGCGTTGAAGATCTGAGTGGAGACTATGGCTACACCTTC. It specifies CSVEDLSGDYGYTF. Filled out from reference TRBV29-1 and TRBJ1-2, the complete variable domain reads SAVISQKPSRDICQRGTSLTIQCQVDSQVTMMFWYRQQPGQSLTLIATANQGSEATYESGFVIDKFPISRPNLTFSTLTVSNMSPEDSSIYLCSVEDLSGDYGYTFGSGTRLTVV.

This clone has just one count. This CDR3 is CASSGGLSNQPQHF. For the CDR3, the DNA is TGTGCCAGCAGCGGAGGACTAAGCAATCAGCCCCAGCATTTT. The chain is built from TRBV5-6 and TRBJ1-5; D is unresolved. The V gene lost 4 bases and the J gene lost 1 base, with 9 bases spanning the gap. Per the germline V gene, CDR1 is SGHDT and CDR2 is YYEEEE. The CDR3 spans 14 residues.

V usage is TRBV10-2 and J usage is TRBJ2-7; possibly TRBD1 for D (6 bases). CDR1 is WSHSY and CDR2 is SAAADI in the germline V gene. Trimming took off 8 bases at V and 5 bases at J, with 16 bases between the two ends. The CDR3 loop spans 13 amino acids. The CDR3 DNA follows: TGCGCCAGCTGTACAACAGGGTGGAACGAGCAGTACTTC. Protein product: CASCTTGWNEQYF.

The chain links TRBV10-3 to TRBJ1-1; D unresolved. Between the trimmed V and J ends, which lost 4 bases and 1 base, there was a span of 10 bases. Germline loops: CDR1 ENHRY, CDR2 SYGVKD. This CDR3 has 14 residues. Here the CDR3 DNA reads TGTGCCATCAGTGGCAGTTTCACGAACACTGAAGCTTTCTTT. As protein: CAISGSFTNTEAFF.

The chain uses TRBV4-2 and TRBJ2-2, with a possible D match to TRBD1 (5 bases). V lost 3 bases, J lost 1 base, and 6 bases lay in between. This CDR3 has 14 residues. In germline, CDR1 is LGHNA, CDR2 YNFKEQ. CDR3 residues: CASSHDRNTGELFF. CDR3 DNA sequence: TGTGCCAGCAGCCATGACAGGAACACCGGGGAGCTGTTTTTT.

The chain joins TRBV4-1 to TRBJ1-4; D may be TRBD1 (5 bases). Per the germline V gene, CDR1 is MGHRA and CDR2 is YSYEKL. Trimming shortened V by 4 bases and J by 8 bases, and 14 bases separated the two germline ends. This CDR3 comprises 14 residues. CDR3 sequence reads: CASSRQPVGEKLFF. CDR3 nucleotides: TGCGCCAGCAGCCGACAGCCGGTGGGGGAAAAACTGTTTTTT.

This sequence joins TRBV7-8 and TRBJ1-5; possible D gene TRBD1, 5 bases. There are 14 residues in the CDR3. V was shortened by 2 bases and J by 4 bases, with 9 bases between the two germline ends. Germline CDR1 reads SGHVS; CDR2 reads FQNEAQ. CDR3 coding DNA: TGTGCCAGCAGCTTAATCGGGGGGAATCAGCCCCAGCATTTT. This gives the protein CASSLIGGNQPQHF.

This clone was observed a few times. The chain employs TRBV7-9 and TRBJ2-7; TRBD1 aligns across 8 bases. There are 14 residues in the CDR3. CDR1 is SEHNR and CDR2 is FQNEAQ in the germline V gene (reference sequence). J lost 5 bases, V lost 2 bases, and 5 bases had no gene match. CDR3 region: CASSLTQGANEQYF. The CDR3 DNA is TGTGCCAGCAGCTTAACGCAGGGGGCAAACGAGCAGTACTTC.

This chain uses TRBV7-2 with TRBJ1-1, with 7 bases fitting TRBD1. The CDR3 length is 14 residues. The ends lost 6 bases at V and 3 bases at J; junction bases unmatched: 7. The germline CDR1 and CDR2 sequences are SGHTA and FQGNSA. CDR3 amino acids: CASSPTGAYTEAFF. CDR3 coding DNA: TGTGCCAGCAGTCCAACAGGGGCATACACTGAAGCTTTCTTT.

The rearrangement links TRBV2 to TRBJ1-1; unclear D gene. Germline assignment: CDR1 SNHLY and CDR2 FYNNEI. Trimming took off 5 bases at V and 3 bases at J, with 13 bases between the two ends. This CDR3 spans 14 amino acids. The CDR3 protein is CASSNSFGDTEAFF. CDR3 DNA: TGTGCCAGCAGTAACAGCTTCGGGGACACTGAAGCTTTCTTT.

The chain has TRBV11-2 and TRBJ2-2; D may be TRBD1 (5 bases). CDR3 length: 14 residues. CDR1 and CDR2 from the germline V gene are SGHAT and FQNNGV. The V and J ends lost 4 bases and 5 bases respectively, with 11 bases between them. This chain's CDR3 is CASSYQGATGELFF. The CDR3 region has the DNA TGTGCCAGCAGCTACCAGGGTGCAACCGGGGAGCTGTTTTTT. Looking up the rest from reference TRBV11-2 and TRBJ2-2 gives the full variable domain: EAGVAQSPRYKIIEKRQSVAFWCNPISGHATLYWYQQILGQGPKLLIQFQNNGVVDDSQLPKDRFSAERLKGVDSTLKIQPAKLEDSAVYLCASSYQGATGELFFGEGSRLTVL.

This clone was counted once. The chain carries TRBV3-1 (or the pseudogene TRBV3-2) and TRBJ1-1; D is unresolved. The CDR3 is 20 residues long. Germline CDR1 and CDR2: LGHDT and YNNKEL (reference sequence). Trimming removed 3 bases from V and 1 base from J, with 27 bases in between. This CDR3 is CASSHLYNNEGLGSNTEAFF. The CDR3 DNA reads TGTGCCAGCAGCCATCTTTACAACAACGAGGGCTTGGGGTCGAACACTGAAGCTTTCTTT.

V usage is TRBV7-9 and J usage is TRBJ2-2; D is unresolved. CDR3 size: 13 residues. V was cut by 2 bases and J by 4 bases, with 5 bases left in between. Germline V gene sequence: CDR1 SEHNR, CDR2 FQNEAQ (reference sequence). CDR3 protein: CASSLSSTGELFF. The CDR3 DNA reads as TGTGCCAGCAGCTTATCATCCACCGGGGAGCTGTTTTTT. Supplemented by reference TRBV7-9 and TRBJ2-2, the full variable domain reads DTGVSQNPRHKITKRGQNVTFRCDPISEHNRLYWYRQTLGQGPEFLTYFQNEAQLEKSRLLSDRFSAERPKGSFSTLEIQRTEQGDSAMYLCASSLSSTGELFFGEGSRLTVL.

This clone was detected only once. The V gene is TRBV28, the J gene TRBJ1-2; tentative D call: TRBD1 (5 bases). This CDR3 is 15 amino acids long. V lost 2 bases and J 6 bases, leaving 16 bases between the germline ends. Germline V gives CDR1 MDHEN, CDR2 SYDVKM. CDR3 nucleotide sequence: TGTGCCAGCAGTTTACTCCCTCGGGCAGGGAATGGCTACACCTTC. This sequence encodes CASSLLPRAGNGYTF.

This clone has more than one count but fewer than ten. The CDR3 bases are TGTGCCAGCAGCTCTTCACACCCTTCGTACACTGAAGCTTTCTTT. Residues: CASSSSHPSYTEAFF. The V call is TRBV5-4, the J call TRBJ1-1, with no clear D. This CDR3 contains 15 residues. Germline CDR1 is SGHNT and CDR2 is YYREEE (reference sequence). V shed 3 bases and J shed 3 bases, with 15 bases lying between them.

This clone has just a few counts. Other DNA sequences in this sample translate to the same CDR3. The chain couples TRBV2 to TRBJ1-5; TRBD1 aligns across 8 bases. Germline V gives CDR1 SNHLY, CDR2 FYNNEI. The V segment lost 6 bases and the J segment 7 bases; nucleotides outside the gene matches: 8. This CDR3 is built from 14 residues. CDR3 region: CASSYGQGWQPQHF. In nucleotides, the CDR3 is TGTGCCAGCAGCTACGGACAGGGCTGGCAGCCCCAGCATTTT.

The CDR3 region has the DNA TGTGCCAGCAGCCCCCGAGGGGGGGCTCGCAATCAGCCCCAGCATTTT. Protein product: CASSPRGGARNQPQHF. The chain employs TRBV7-2 and TRBJ1-5; TRBD1 is a possible D gene (6 bases). The CDR3 totals 16 residues. Trimming took 5 bases from V and 2 from J, leaving 16 bases between them. Germline CDR1 SGHTA, CDR2 FQGNSA. Using reference TRBV7-2 and TRBJ1-5 for the parts outside the CDR3, the full variable domain is GAGVSQSPSNKVTEKGKDVELRCDPISGHTALYWYRQSLGQGLEFLIYFQGNSAPDKSGLPSDRFSAERTGGSVSTLTIQRTQQEDSAVYLCASSPRGGARNQPQHFGDGTRLSIL.

The chain carries TRBV19 and TRBJ1-6, with TRBD1 identical over 8 bases. Germline lookup yields CDR1 LNHDA and CDR2 SQIVND (reference sequence). This CDR3 comprises 14 residues. With 5 bases clipped from V and 10 bases from J, the junction kept 7 bases outside the gene matches. The CDR3 sequence is CASSPDRVWSPLHF. CDR3 coding DNA: TGTGCCAGTAGTCCGGACAGGGTTTGGTCACCCCTCCACTTT.

This chain connects TRBV6-5 to TRBJ2-1; 10 bases match TRBD2. CDR1 is MNHEY, CDR2 SVGAGI, per germline. J gave up 7 bases and V 7 bases, and 10 bases lay outside the gene matches. The CDR3 has 15 amino acids. CDR3 DNA sequence: TGTGCCAGCATGAGAAGCGGGGGGGTCGGTAATGAGCAGTTCTTC. Encoded protein: CASMRSGGVGNEQFF.

This rearrangement joins TRBV28 to TRBJ1-1, with D hard to call. The length of the CDR3 is 10 residues. Per the germline V gene, CDR1 is MDHEN and CDR2 is SYDVKM. With 6 bases removed from V and 8 bases from J, the gap between germline ends came to 7 bases. The CDR3 protein is CASRRLEAFF. The CDR3 coding sequence is TGTGCCAGCAGAAGACTCGAAGCTTTCTTT.

V is TRBV19 and J is TRBJ1-1; 7 bases agree with TRBD1. V trimming: 7 bases; J trimming: 7 bases; junction bases outside the gene matches: 3. The germline V gene encodes CDR1 LNHDA and CDR2 SQIVND (reference sequence). CDR3 length: 11 amino acids. The CDR3 DNA follows: TGTGCCAGTAATAGACAGGGTGAAGCTTTCTTT. Protein product: CASNRQGEAFF.

This clone was recorded once. The chain is built from TRBV7-9 and TRBJ2-3, with TRBD2 identical over 8 bases. The ends lost 5 bases at V and 2 bases at J; junction bases unmatched: 6. Germline-derived CDR1 and CDR2 are SEHNR and FQNEAQ (reference sequence). This CDR3 spans 15 amino acids. The CDR3 bases are TGTGCCAGCAGCCCTCGGGGGGGGGTCACAGATACGCAGTATTTT. Protein product: CASSPRGGVTDTQYF. Filled out from reference TRBV7-9 and TRBJ2-3, the complete variable domain reads DTGVSQNPRHKITKRGQNVTFRCDPISEHNRLYWYRQTLGQGPEFLTYFQNEAQLEKSRLLSDRFSAERPKGSFSTLEIQRTEQGDSAMYLCASSPRGGVTDTQYFGPGTRLTVL.

V gene TRBV4-2 combines with J gene TRBJ2-2; D gene uncertain. Germline assignment: CDR1 LGHNA and CDR2 YNFKEQ. The CDR3 has 14 amino acids. V was trimmed by 0 bases and J by 9 bases, leaving 11 bases between them. CDR3 DNA sequence: TGTGCCAGCAGCCAAGAGACCGCAGGCAGGGAGCTGTTTTTT. Amino acid sequence: CASSQETAGRELFF.

This clone is a singleton in its sample. V and J are TRBV29-1 and TRBJ2-1; D possibly corresponds to TRBD2 (5 bases). CDR1 and CDR2 from the germline V gene are SQVTM and ANQGSEA. The CDR3 totals 13 residues. The CDR3 DNA reads as TGCAGAGTCACTAGAGGTCCTATGAATGAGCAGTTCTTC. It yields the protein CRVTRGPMNEQFF.

The chain recombines TRBV9 with TRBJ1-1; 7 positions agree with TRBD1. Per germline, CDR1 SGDLS and CDR2 YYNGEE. The CDR3 sequence is 15 residues long. Trimming at V came to 4 bases and at J to 1 base, leaving 7 bases not matched to a gene. DNA for the CDR3: TGTGCCAGCAGCAAAACGGGACAGCCGAACACTGAAGCTTTCTTT. Translating gives CASSKTGQPNTEAFF. Together with reference TRBV9 and TRBJ1-1, the CDR3 gives the full variable domain: DSGVTQTPKHLITATGQRVTLRCSPRSGDLSVYWYQQSLDQGLQFLIQYYNGEERAKGNILERFSAQQFPDLHSELNLSSLELGDSALYFCASSKTGQPNTEAFFGQGTRLTVV.

The chain is built from TRBV6-6 and TRBJ1-2, with D perhaps matching TRBD1 (5 bases). The CDR3 has 14 amino acids. Per germline, CDR1 MNHNY and CDR2 SVGAGI (reference sequence). The V gene lost 1 base and the J gene lost 4 bases, with 10 bases spanning the gap. The CDR3 reads CASSYFPGSYGYTF. CDR3 DNA sequence: TGTGCCAGCAGTTACTTTCCAGGGTCCTATGGCTACACCTTC.

The J gene is TRBJ1-2, the V gene TRBV15; 10 positions agree with TRBD1. J lost 6 bases, V lost 0 bases, and 4 bases had no gene match. The CDR3 runs 15 residues. Germline V gene lookup returns CDR1 LNHNV and CDR2 YYDKDF (reference sequence). The CDR3 loop reads CATSRDLDRGDGYTF. The CDR3 bases are TGTGCCACCAGCAGAGACTTGGACAGGGGGGATGGCTACACCTTC. The full variable domain, with the rest looked up from reference TRBV15 and TRBJ1-2, is DAMVIQNPRYQVTQFGKPVTLSCSQTLNHNVMYWYQQKSSQAPKLLFHYYDKDFNNEADTPDNFQSRRPNTSFCFLDIRSPGLGDTAMYLCATSRDLDRGDGYTFGSGTRLTVV.

This clone has a single count. The chain is built from TRBV19 and TRBJ1-2; 8 positions match TRBD1. With 4 bases clipped from V and 4 bases from J, the junction kept 14 bases outside the gene matches. The CDR3 runs to 17 residues. Germline V CDR1 and CDR2: LNHDA, SQIVND (reference sequence). CDR3 sequence reads: CASSTLGQGPAIYGYTF. In DNA form, the CDR3 reads TGTGCCAGTAGTACTCTTGGACAGGGCCCGGCTATCTATGGCTACACCTTC.